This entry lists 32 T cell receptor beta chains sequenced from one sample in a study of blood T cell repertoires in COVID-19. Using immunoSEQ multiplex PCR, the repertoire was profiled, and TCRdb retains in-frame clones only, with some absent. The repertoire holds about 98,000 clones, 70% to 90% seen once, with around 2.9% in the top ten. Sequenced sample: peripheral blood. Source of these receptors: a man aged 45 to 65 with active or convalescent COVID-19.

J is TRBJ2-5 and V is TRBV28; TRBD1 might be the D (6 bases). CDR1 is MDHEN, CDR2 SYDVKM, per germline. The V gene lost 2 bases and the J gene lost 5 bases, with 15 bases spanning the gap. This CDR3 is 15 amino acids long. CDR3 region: CASSLPGTPRETQYF. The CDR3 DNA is TGTGCCAGCAGTTTACCCGGGACACCCAGGGAGACCCAGTACTTC.

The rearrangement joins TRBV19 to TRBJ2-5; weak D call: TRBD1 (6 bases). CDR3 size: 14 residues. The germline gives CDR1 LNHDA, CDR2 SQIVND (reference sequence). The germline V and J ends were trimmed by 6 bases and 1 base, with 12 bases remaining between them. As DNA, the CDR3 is TGTGCCAGTAGAGGAGGACAGCCCCAAGAGACCCAGTACTTC. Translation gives CASRGGQPQETQYF.

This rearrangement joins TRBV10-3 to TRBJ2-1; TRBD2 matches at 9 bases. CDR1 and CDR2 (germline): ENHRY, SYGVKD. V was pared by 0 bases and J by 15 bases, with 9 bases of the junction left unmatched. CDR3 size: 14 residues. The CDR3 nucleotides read TGTGCCATCAGTGAGTCGATTGACGGAGCGGGGGGGTTCTTC. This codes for CAISESIDGAGGFF.

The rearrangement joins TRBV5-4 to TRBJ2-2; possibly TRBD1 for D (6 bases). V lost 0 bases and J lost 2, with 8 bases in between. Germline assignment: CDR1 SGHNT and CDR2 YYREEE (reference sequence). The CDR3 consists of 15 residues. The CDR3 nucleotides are TGTGCCAGCAGCTTGGGTGGGGGCAACACCGGGGAGCTGTTTTTT. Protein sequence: CASSLGGGNTGELFF.

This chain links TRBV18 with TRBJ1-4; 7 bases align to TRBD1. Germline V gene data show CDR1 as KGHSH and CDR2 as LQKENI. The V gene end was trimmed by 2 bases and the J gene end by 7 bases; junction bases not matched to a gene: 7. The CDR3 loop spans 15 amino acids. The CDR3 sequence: CASSPEGGAGEKLFF. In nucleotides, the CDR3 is TGTGCCAGCTCACCAGAAGGGGGCGCAGGTGAAAAACTGTTTTTT.

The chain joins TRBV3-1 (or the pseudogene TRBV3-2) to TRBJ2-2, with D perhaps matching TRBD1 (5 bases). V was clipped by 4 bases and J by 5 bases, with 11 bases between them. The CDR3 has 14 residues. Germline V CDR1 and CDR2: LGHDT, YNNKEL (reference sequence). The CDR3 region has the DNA TGTGCCAGCAGCCCCCTCCAGGGAACCGGGGAGCTGTTTTTT. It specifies CASSPLQGTGELFF.

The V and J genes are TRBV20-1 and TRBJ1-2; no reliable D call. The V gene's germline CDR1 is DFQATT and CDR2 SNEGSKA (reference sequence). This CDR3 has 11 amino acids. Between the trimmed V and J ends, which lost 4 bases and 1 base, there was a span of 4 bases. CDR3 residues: CSANSNYGYTF. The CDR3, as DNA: TGCAGTGCTAACAGTAACTATGGCTACACCTTC.

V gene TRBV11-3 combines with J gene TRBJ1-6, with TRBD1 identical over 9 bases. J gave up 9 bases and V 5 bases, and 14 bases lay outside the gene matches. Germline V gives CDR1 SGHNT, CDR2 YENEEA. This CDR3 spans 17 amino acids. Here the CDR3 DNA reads TGTGCCAGCAGCCCTCGGACAGGGGAGCCTTCGGGTTCACCCCTCCACTTT. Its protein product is CASSPRTGEPSGSPLHF.

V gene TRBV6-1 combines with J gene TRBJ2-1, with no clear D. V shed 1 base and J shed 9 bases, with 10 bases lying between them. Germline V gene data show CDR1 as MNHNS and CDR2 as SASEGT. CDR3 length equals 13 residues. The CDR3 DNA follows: TGTGCCAGCAGTGAAGTTCAGGCTGGTGAGCAGTTCTTC. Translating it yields CASSEVQAGEQFF.

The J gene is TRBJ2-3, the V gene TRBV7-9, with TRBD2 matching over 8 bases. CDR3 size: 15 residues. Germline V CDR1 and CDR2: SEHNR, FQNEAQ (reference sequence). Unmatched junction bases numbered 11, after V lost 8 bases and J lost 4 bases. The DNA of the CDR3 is TGTGCCAGCTCCCCGGGAGGGGTCGCCGCAGATACGCAGTATTTT. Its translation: CASSPGGVAADTQYF.

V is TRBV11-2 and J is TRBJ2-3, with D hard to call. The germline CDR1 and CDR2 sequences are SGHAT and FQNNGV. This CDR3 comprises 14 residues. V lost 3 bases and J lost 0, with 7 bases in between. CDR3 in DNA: TGTGCCAGCAGCTTTTTCAGGAGCACAGATACGCAGTATTTT. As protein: CASSFFRSTDTQYF.

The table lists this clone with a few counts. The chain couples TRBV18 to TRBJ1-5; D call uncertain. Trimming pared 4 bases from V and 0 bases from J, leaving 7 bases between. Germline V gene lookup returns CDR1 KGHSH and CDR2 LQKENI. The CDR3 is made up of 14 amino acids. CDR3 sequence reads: CASSLQDSNQPQHF. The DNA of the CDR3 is TGTGCCAGCTCACTTCAGGATAGCAATCAGCCCCAGCATTTT.

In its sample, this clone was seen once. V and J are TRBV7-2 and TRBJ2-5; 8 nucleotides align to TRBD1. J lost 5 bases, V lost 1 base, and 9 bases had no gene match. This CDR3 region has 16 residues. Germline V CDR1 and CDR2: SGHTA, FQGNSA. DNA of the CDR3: TGTGCCAGCAGCTTAGGAGTGGGCAGGGGGCGGGAGACCCAGTACTTC. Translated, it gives CASSLGVGRGRETQYF.

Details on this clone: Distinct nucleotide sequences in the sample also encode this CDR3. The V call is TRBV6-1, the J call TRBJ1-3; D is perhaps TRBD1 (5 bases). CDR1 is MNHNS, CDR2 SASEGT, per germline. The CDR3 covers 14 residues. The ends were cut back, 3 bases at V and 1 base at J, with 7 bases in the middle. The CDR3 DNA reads TGTGCCAGCAGTGAGGGGGGATCTGGAAACACCATATATTTT. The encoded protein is CASSEGGSGNTIYF.

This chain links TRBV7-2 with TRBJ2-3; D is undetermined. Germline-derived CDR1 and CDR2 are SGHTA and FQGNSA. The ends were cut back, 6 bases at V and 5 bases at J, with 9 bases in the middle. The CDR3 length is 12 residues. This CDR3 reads CASRELGDTQYF. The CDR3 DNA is TGTGCCAGCAGAGAACTCGGAGATACGCAGTATTTT.

The CDR3 loop reads CASSESVTVSTDTQYF. The CDR3 DNA follows: TGTGCCAGCAGTGAATCTGTTACAGTTAGCACAGATACGCAGTATTTT. The chain is built from TRBV6-1 and TRBJ2-3; D unclear. The CDR3 has 16 amino acids. Germline V CDR1 and CDR2: MNHNS, SASEGT. V gave up 2 bases and J gave up 0 bases, with 12 bases separating them.

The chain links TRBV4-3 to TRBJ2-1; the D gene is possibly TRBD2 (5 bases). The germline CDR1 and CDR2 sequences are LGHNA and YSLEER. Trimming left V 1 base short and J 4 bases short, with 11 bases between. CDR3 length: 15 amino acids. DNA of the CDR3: TGCGCCAGCAGCCAAGGAGGGAGTTCTTACAATGAGCAGTTCTTC. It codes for CASSQGGSSYNEQFF.

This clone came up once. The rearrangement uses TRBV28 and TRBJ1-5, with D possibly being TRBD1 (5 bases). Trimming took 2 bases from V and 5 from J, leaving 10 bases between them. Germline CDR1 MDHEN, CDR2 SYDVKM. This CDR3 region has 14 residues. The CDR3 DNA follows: TGTGCCAGCAGTTTACAACAGGTTGATCAGCCCCAGCATTTT. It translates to CASSLQQVDQPQHF. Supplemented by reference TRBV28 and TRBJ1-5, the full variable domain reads DVKVTQSSRYLVKRTGEKVFLECVQDMDHENMFWYRQDPGLGLRLIYFSYDVKMKEKGDIPEGYSVSREKKERFSLILESASTNQTSMYLCASSLQQVDQPQHFGDGTRLSIL.

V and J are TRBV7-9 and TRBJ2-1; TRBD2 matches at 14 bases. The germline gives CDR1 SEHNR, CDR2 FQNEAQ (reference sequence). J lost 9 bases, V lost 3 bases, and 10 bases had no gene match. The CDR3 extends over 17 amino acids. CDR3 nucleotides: TGTGCCAGCAGCTTCCTGGGGACTAGCGGGGGAAGTACTGAGCAGTTCTTC. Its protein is CASSFLGTSGGSTEQFF. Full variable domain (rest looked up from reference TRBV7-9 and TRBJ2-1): DTGVSQNPRHKITKRGQNVTFRCDPISEHNRLYWYRQTLGQGPEFLTYFQNEAQLEKSRLLSDRFSAERPKGSFSTLEIQRTEQGDSAMYLCASSFLGTSGGSTEQFFGPGTRLTVL.

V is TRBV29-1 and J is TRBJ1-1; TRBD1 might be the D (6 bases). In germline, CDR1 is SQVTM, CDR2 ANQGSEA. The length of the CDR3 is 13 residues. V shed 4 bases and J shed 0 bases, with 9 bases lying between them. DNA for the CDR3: TGCAGCGTTGGACAGGAGATGAACACTGAAGCTTTCTTT. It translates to CSVGQEMNTEAFF.

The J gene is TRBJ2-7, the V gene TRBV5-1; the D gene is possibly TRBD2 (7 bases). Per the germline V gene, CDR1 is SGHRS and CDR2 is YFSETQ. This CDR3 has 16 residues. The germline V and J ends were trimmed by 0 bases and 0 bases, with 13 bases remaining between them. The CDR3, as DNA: TGCGCCAGCAGCTTGGGGGGCGGGGGCCTCTCCTACGAGCAGTACTTC. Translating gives CASSLGGGGLSYEQYF.

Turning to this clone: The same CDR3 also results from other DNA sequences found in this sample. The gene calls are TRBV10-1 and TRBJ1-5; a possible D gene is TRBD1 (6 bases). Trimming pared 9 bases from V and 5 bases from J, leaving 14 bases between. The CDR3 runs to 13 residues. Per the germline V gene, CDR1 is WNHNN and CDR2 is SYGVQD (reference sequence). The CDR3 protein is CASGFRTDQPQHF. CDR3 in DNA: TGCGCCAGTGGATTTCGGACAGATCAGCCCCAGCATTTT.

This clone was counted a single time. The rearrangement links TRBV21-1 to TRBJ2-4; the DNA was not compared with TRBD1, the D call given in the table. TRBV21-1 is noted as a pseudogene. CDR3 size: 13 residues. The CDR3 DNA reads TGTGCCAGCAGCATCAGGCCCCTCGACATTCAGTACTTC. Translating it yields CASSIRPLDIQYF.

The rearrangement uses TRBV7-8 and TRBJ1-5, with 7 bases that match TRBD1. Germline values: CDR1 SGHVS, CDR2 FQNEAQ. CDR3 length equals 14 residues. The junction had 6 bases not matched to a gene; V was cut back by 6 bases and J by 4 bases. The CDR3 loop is CASRQGPPNQPQHF. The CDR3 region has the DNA TGTGCCAGCAGACAGGGGCCCCCAAATCAGCCCCAGCATTTT.

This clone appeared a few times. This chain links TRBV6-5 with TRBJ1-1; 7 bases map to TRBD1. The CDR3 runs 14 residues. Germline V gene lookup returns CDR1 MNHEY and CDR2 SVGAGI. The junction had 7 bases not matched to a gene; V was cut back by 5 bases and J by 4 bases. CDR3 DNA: TGTGCCAGCAGTCTCGACAGGGTTGCCACTGAAGCTTTCTTT. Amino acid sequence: CASSLDRVATEAFF.

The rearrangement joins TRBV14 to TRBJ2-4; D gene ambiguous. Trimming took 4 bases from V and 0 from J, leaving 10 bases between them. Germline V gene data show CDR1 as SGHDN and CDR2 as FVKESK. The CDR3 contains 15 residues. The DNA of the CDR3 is TGTGCCAGCAGCCCCATGGGCCTAGCCAAAAACATTCAGTACTTC. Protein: CASSPMGLAKNIQYF.

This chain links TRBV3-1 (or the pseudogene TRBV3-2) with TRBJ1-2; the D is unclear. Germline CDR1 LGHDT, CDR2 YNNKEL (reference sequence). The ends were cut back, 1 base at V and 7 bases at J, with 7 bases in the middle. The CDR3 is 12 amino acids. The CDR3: CASSQAEVGYTF. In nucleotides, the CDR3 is TGTGCCAGCAGCCAAGCAGAGGTTGGCTACACCTTC.

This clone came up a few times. This CDR3 reads CASSRPGQTLNTGELFF. Written as DNA, the CDR3 is TGTGCCAGCAGCCGGCCGGGACAGACCTTGAACACCGGGGAGCTGTTTTTT. This chain links TRBV5-4 with TRBJ2-2, with 7 bases that match TRBD1. The trim removed 4 bases at V and 1 base at J, leaving 10 bases unmatched. Germline values: CDR1 SGHNT, CDR2 YYREEE (reference sequence). The CDR3 runs 17 residues. The variable domain in full, completed from reference TRBV5-4 and TRBJ2-2, reads ETGVTQSPTHLIKTRGQQVTLRCSSQSGHNTVSWYQQALGQGPQFIFQYYREEENGRGNFPPRFSGLQFPNYSSELNVNALELDDSALYLCASSRPGQTLNTGELFFGEGSRLTVL.

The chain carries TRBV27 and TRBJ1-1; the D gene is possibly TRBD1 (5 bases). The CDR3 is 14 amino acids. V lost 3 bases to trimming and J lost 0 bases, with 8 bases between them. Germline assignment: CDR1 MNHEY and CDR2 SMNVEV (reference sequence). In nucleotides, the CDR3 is TGTGCCAGCAGTTTCCAGGGCCTGAACACTGAAGCTTTCTTT. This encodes CASSFQGLNTEAFF.

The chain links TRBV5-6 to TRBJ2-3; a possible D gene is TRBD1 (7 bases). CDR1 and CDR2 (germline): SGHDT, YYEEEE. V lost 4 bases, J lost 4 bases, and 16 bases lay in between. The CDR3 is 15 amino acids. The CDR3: CASSPPGGQADTQYF. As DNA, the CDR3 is TGTGCCAGCAGCCCGCCAGGGGGGCAGGCAGATACGCAGTATTTT. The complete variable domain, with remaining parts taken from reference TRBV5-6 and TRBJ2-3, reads DAGVTQSPTHLIKTRGQQVTLRCSPKSGHDTVSWYQQALGQGPQFIFQYYEEEERQRGNFPDRFSGHQFPNYSSELNVNALLLGDSALYLCASSPPGGQADTQYFGPGTRLTVL.

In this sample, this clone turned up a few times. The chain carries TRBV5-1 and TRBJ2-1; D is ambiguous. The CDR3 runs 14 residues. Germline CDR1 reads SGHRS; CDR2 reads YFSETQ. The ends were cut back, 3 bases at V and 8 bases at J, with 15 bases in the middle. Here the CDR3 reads CASSSWSGSHEQFF. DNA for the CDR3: TGCGCCAGCAGCTCTTGGTCGGGTTCTCATGAGCAGTTCTTC. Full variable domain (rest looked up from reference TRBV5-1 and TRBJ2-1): KAGVTQTPRYLIKTRGQQVTLSCSPISGHRSVSWYQQTPGQGLQFLFEYFSETQRNKGNFPGRFSGRQFSNSRSEMNVSTLELGDSALYLCASSSWSGSHEQFFGPGTRLTVL.

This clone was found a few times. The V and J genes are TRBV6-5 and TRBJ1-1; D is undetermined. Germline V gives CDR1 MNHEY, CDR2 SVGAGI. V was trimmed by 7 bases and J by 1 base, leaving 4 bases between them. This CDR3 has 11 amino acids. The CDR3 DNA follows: TGTGCCAGCACCAAGAACACTGAAGCTTTCTTT. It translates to CASTKNTEAFF.